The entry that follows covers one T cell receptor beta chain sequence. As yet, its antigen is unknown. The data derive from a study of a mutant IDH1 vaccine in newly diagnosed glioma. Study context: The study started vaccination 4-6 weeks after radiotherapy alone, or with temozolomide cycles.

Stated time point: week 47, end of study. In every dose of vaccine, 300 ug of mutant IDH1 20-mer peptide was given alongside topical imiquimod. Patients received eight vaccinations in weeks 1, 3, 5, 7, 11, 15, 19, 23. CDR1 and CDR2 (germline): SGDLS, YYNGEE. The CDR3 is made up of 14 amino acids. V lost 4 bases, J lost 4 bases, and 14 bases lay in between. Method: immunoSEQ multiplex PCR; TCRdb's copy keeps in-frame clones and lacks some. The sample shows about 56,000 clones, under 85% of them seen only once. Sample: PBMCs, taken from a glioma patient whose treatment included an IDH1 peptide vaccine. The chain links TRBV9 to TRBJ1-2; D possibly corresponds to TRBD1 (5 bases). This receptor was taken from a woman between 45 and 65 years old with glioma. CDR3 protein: CASSSGDGVYGYTF. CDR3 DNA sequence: TGTGCCAGCAGCTCGGGGGACGGGGTCTATGGCTACACCTTC.